This T cell receptor (beta chain) was identified in a study of T-cell reconstitution after alpha-beta-depleted transplantation in children. CDR3 length: 14 residues. In germline, CDR1 is MNHEY, CDR2 SVGAGI. The V end lost 0 bases, the J end lost 3 bases, and 8 bases lay between the germline ends. Unique molecular identifiers featured in how the TCRbeta library was prepared. Each CDR3 protein gets one entry after TCRdb re-called the PCR reads with MiXCR. The repertoire includes about 500,000 distinct CDR3 sequences, 32% of them detected once, and around 2.5% sits in the top ten. This clonotype was observed a handful of times.

V gene TRBV6-5 combines with J gene TRBJ1-1; tentatively, D is TRBD1 (6 bases). The material sequenced was PBMCs from the stem cell graft donor, taken from the stem cell graft. This receptor was obtained from a human donor who donated a stem cell graft to a child with aplastic anemia. The CDR3 DNA follows: TGTGCCAGCAGTTACTCGGAGGGGGACACTGAAGCTTTCTTT. Protein sequence: CASSYSEGDTEAFF.